This entry lists 24 T cell receptor beta chains sequenced from one sample in a study of control samples from healthy donors and cancer patients. Sequencing used immunoSEQ multiplex PCR; TCRdb keeps in-frame clones, though not all of them. The data hold around 41,000 clones, with over 70% observed a single time. The sequenced sample was PBMCs. Receptor source: a woman aged 60-70 years with lung cancer.

The genes are TRBV11-2 and TRBJ1-2; D remains ambiguous. The germline V gene encodes CDR1 SGHAT and CDR2 FQNNGV. V lost 1 base, J lost 7 bases, and 7 bases lay in between. This CDR3 has 12 amino acids. CDR3: CASSLGTAGYTF. The DNA for the CDR3 is TGTGCCAGCAGCTTAGGTACAGCTGGCTACACCTTC.

This rearrangement joins TRBV6-5 to TRBJ2-1; TRBD2 matches at 7 bases. Germline trimming cut 2 bases from V and 5 bases from J; bases unmatched to any gene: 9. The germline V gene encodes CDR1 MNHEY and CDR2 SVGAGI. This CDR3 has 16 residues. The CDR3 nucleotides are TGTGCCAGCAGTTACATCTTCGCGGGAGAGGACAATGAGCAGTTCTTC. Translated: CASSYIFAGEDNEQFF.

This rearrangement joins TRBV20-1 to TRBJ1-1, with D hard to call. This CDR3 is built from 11 residues. Looked up from germline, CDR1 is DFQATT and CDR2 is SNEGSKA (reference sequence). Trimming took 3 bases from V and 7 from J, leaving 9 bases between them. Here the CDR3 reads CSAREGIEAFF. In nucleotides, the CDR3 is TGCAGTGCTAGGGAGGGAATTGAAGCTTTCTTT.

The gene calls are TRBV5-1 and TRBJ1-1, with D possibly matching TRBD1 (6 bases). Trimming shortened V by 5 bases and J by 4 bases, and 15 bases separated the two germline ends. CDR3 size: 14 residues. Germline values: CDR1 SGHRS, CDR2 YFSETQ. CDR3 loop: CASRLTGASTEAFF. The CDR3 nucleotides are TGCGCCAGCAGGTTGACGGGGGCTAGCACTGAAGCTTTCTTT.

The V and J genes are TRBV27 and TRBJ2-2; TRBD1 might be the D (6 bases). The length of the CDR3 is 15 residues. From germline, CDR1 is MNHEY and CDR2 SMNVEV (reference sequence). Trimming stripped 3 bases from V and 2 bases from J, with 10 bases between. The CDR3 DNA is TGTGCCAGCAGTTTTGACAGGTCAAACACCGGGGAGCTGTTTTTT. Translation gives CASSFDRSNTGELFF.

This chain joins TRBV5-6 and TRBJ2-3; TRBD2 agrees at 12 bases. Germline trimming cut 4 bases from V and 9 bases from J; bases unmatched to any gene: 9. The CDR3 totals 15 residues. CDR1 is SGHDT, CDR2 YYEEEE, per germline. CDR3 loop: CASSLWTSGTGTQYF. The CDR3 DNA sequence: TGTGCCAGCAGCCTGTGGACTAGCGGGACAGGCACGCAGTATTTT. The variable domain in full, with the rest retrieved from reference TRBV5-6 and TRBJ2-3, is DAGVTQSPTHLIKTRGQQVTLRCSPKSGHDTVSWYQQALGQGPQFIFQYYEEEERQRGNFPDRFSGHQFPNYSSELNVNALLLGDSALYLCASSLWTSGTGTQYFGPGTRLTVL.

The genes are TRBV7-9 and TRBJ1-2; the D is unclear. V lost 2 bases, J lost 7 bases, and 20 bases lay in between. Germline CDR1 is SEHNR and CDR2 is FQNEAQ (reference sequence). The CDR3 is 16 residues long. Here the CDR3 reads CASSLILPIGPSGYTF. The CDR3 region has the DNA TGTGCCAGCAGCTTAATACTGCCAATAGGCCCCTCTGGCTACACCTTC.

The chain carries TRBV30 and TRBJ1-3, with D hard to call. Germline assignment: CDR1 GTSNPN and CDR2 SVGIG (reference sequence). The CDR3 contains 11 residues. Trimming took off 4 bases at V and 7 bases at J, with 8 bases between the two ends. The CDR3 protein is CAWTGGNTIYF. Here the CDR3 DNA reads TGTGCCTGGACCGGCGGGAACACCATATATTTT.

This sequence joins TRBV7-6 and TRBJ1-2; D might be TRBD1 (5 bases). Trimming shortened V by 4 bases and J by 3 bases, and 12 bases separated the two germline ends. Germline V CDR1 and CDR2: SGHVS, FNYEAQ. CDR3 length: 14 residues. CDR3 sequence reads: CASSWGVSDYGYTF. CDR3 sequence (DNA): TGTGCCAGCAGCTGGGGGGTATCGGACTATGGCTACACCTTC.

This clone occurred once. The chain employs TRBV6-5 and TRBJ1-5; the D is unclear. Germline V lookup: CDR1 MNHEY, CDR2 SVGAGI. The CDR3 covers 15 residues. V lost 7 bases to trimming and J lost 0 bases, with 13 bases between them. CDR3 amino acids: CASNKLYDSNQPQHF. CDR3 nucleotide sequence: TGTGCCAGCAATAAGCTCTACGATAGCAATCAGCCCCAGCATTTT.

V usage is TRBV7-8 and J usage is TRBJ2-3; D is undetermined. The CDR3 runs 13 residues. Trimming cost V 5 bases and J 4 bases, with 10 bases left between them. Germline values: CDR1 SGHVS, CDR2 FQNEAQ. In DNA, the CDR3 is TGTGCCAGCAGCCCGTCCGGCGCAGATACGCAGTATTTT. Amino acids: CASSPSGADTQYF.

The chain is built from TRBV2 and TRBJ1-5, with a possible D match to TRBD1 (5 bases). Germline V gene sequence: CDR1 SNHLY, CDR2 FYNNEI. V was clipped by 7 bases and J by 6 bases, with 10 bases between them. The CDR3 has 12 residues. The CDR3 DNA is TGTGCCAGCACTTCAGGGTCTCAGCCCCAGCATTTT. This gives the protein CASTSGSQPQHF. The whole variable domain, filled in from reference TRBV2 and TRBJ1-5, reads EPEVTQTPSHQVTQMGQEVILRCVPISNHLYFYWYRQILGQKVEFLVSFYNNEISEKSEIFDDQFSVERPDGSNFTLKIRSTKLEDSAMYFCASTSGSQPQHFGDGTRLSIL.

The chain joins TRBV18 to TRBJ1-2; 7 bases match TRBD1. CDR1 KGHSH and CDR2 LQKENI come from the germline V gene. J lost 6 bases, V lost 2 bases, and 9 bases had no gene match. This CDR3 is built from 15 residues. The CDR3 region is CASSPLGGATDGYTF. The DNA of the CDR3 is TGTGCCAGCTCACCATTAGGGGGCGCGACGGATGGCTACACCTTC.

V usage is TRBV4-2 and J usage is TRBJ2-2; 7 bases are shared with TRBD1. Germline V gene sequence: CDR1 LGHNA, CDR2 YNFKEQ. With 2 bases clipped from V and 0 bases from J, the junction kept 3 bases outside the gene matches. The CDR3 loop spans 16 amino acids. This CDR3 is CASSQYGTANTGELFF. Here the CDR3 DNA reads TGTGCCAGCAGCCAATACGGGACAGCGAACACCGGGGAGCTGTTTTTT.

The rearrangement joins TRBV2 to TRBJ1-6; TRBD1 might be the D (6 bases). Germline V CDR1 and CDR2: SNHLY, FYNNEI. The V and J ends lost 8 bases and 7 bases respectively, with 9 bases between them. CDR3 length equals 12 residues. Here the CDR3 reads CASYRENSPLHF. CDR3 nucleotides: TGTGCCAGCTACAGGGAGAATTCACCCCTCCACTTT.

This CDR3 is CASSPEAISTDTQYF. The CDR3 nucleotides are TGTGCCAGCAGCCCCGAGGCGATTAGCACAGATACGCAGTATTTT. The gene calls are TRBV7-3 and TRBJ2-3, with D unresolved. Germline lookup yields CDR1 SGHTA and CDR2 FQGTGA. The CDR3 is 15 amino acids. Trimming took off 5 bases at V and 0 bases at J, with 12 bases between the two ends.

This sequence joins TRBV10-3 and TRBJ1-2; weak D call: TRBD1 (6 bases). The germline V gene encodes CDR1 ENHRY and CDR2 SYGVKD. The CDR3 has 13 residues. With 3 bases removed from V and 4 bases from J, the gap between germline ends came to 9 bases. Here the CDR3 DNA reads TGTGCCATCAGTGAAGGGGGGGCCTATGGCTACACCTTC. Its protein product is CAISEGGAYGYTF.

The chain carries TRBV4-1 and TRBJ2-1; no firm D call. The CDR3 runs to 16 residues. The germline gives CDR1 MGHRA, CDR2 YSYEKL. V was pared by 3 bases and J by 0 bases, with 12 bases between. The CDR3 nucleotides read TGCGCCAGCAGCCACCTTAAGAGTTTCTCCTACAATGAGCAGTTCTTC. Residues: CASSHLKSFSYNEQFF.

This clone has a handful of counts. This sequence joins TRBV6-2 or TRBV6-3 and TRBJ2-1; D might be TRBD2 (6 bases). V was shortened by 6 bases and J by 2 bases, with 14 bases between the two germline ends. This CDR3 comprises 15 residues. Germline values: CDR1 MNHEY, CDR2 SVGEGT. As DNA, the CDR3 is TGTGCCAGCAGCATCAGCGGGCCCCCCTACAATGAGCAGTTCTTC. Translated: CASSISGPPYNEQFF.

The chain joins TRBV7-2 to TRBJ1-2; D perhaps matches TRBD1 (5 bases). V lost 3 bases and J lost 8, with 13 bases in between. Germline CDR1 reads SGHTA; CDR2 reads FQGNSA. The CDR3 sequence is 13 residues long. CDR3 coding DNA: TGTGCCAGCAGCTTCCTAGACAGTAGAGGCTACACCTTC. Its protein product is CASSFLDSRGYTF.

The J gene is TRBJ1-4, the V gene TRBV9, with TRBD1 identical over 10 bases. Germline CDR1 and CDR2: SGDLS and YYNGEE. The CDR3 runs 14 residues. J lost 4 bases, V lost 6 bases, and 3 bases had no gene match. The CDR3 DNA reads as TGTGCCAGCACGACAGGGGGCGATAATGAAAAACTGTTTTTT. This codes for CASTTGGDNEKLFF.

The chain carries TRBV23-1 and TRBJ1-6; 8 positions agree with TRBD1. TRBV23-1 is filed as an ORF, its function uncertain. The CDR3 spans 14 residues. Trimming took 7 bases from V and 12 from J; bases not matched to a gene: 11. The CDR3 loop reads CASISRTGREPLHF. For the CDR3, the DNA is TGCGCCAGCATTAGTAGGACAGGGCGCGAACCCCTCCACTTT.

This chain uses TRBV7-2 with TRBJ1-2; the D is unclear. The CDR3 has 13 amino acids. V was shortened by 7 bases and J by 2 bases, with 11 bases between the two germline ends. CDR1 SGHTA and CDR2 FQGNSA come from the germline V gene. CDR3 nucleotide sequence: TGTGCCAGCAATGTAGGCAGCAACTATGGCTACACCTTC. It specifies CASNVGSNYGYTF.

V is TRBV4-2 and J is TRBJ1-1, with D tentatively TRBD1 (5 bases). The CDR3 extends over 14 amino acids. Per the germline V gene, CDR1 is LGHNA and CDR2 is YNFKEQ. V was cut by 0 bases and J by 10 bases, with 15 bases left in between. The DNA of the CDR3 is TGTGCCAGCAGCCAAGATAGGGCCAACGGGGGAGCTTTCTTT. It encodes CASSQDRANGGAFF.